This TCR beta chain was captured in a study of cytomegalovirus exposure and HLA in healthy donors. Researchers ran the PCR with 60 Vbeta and 13 Jbeta primers. Only in-frame clones appear in the TCRdb table, and some are missing; sequencing was by immunoSEQ multiplex PCR. The sample yields approximately 140,000 clones, roughly 83% seen once. Trimming left V 4 bases short and J 4 bases short, with 18 bases between. CDR3 size: 16 residues. Per germline, CDR1 SGHAT and CDR2 FQNNGV. Regarding the study as a whole: V- and J-gene trimming in TCR beta was tied to a missense DCLRE1C variant by an analysis performed later. Several of the most significant clusters appeared linked to common viral pathogens, based on a later analysis.

Concerning this clone itself: Antigen specificity is unknown.

The receptor's source is a man aged 40-50 years in good health and CMV-seropositive. The rearrangement links TRBV11-2 to TRBJ2-3; D possibly corresponds to TRBD2 (6 bases). Sequencing was done on a sample of PBMCs. CDR3 residues: CASSWDLFPMADTQYF. The CDR3 bases are TGTGCCAGCAGCTGGGACTTGTTCCCTATGGCAGATACGCAGTATTTT.